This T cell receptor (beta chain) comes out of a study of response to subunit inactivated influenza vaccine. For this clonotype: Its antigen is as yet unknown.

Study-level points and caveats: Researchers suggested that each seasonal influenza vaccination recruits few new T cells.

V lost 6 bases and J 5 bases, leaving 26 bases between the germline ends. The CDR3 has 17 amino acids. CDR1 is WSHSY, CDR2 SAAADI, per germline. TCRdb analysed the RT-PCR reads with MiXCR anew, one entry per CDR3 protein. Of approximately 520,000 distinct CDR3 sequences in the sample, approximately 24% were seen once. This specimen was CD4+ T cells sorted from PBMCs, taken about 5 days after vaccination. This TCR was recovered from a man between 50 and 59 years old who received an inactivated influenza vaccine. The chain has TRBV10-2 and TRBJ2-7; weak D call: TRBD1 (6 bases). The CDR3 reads CASSLGQSRRLMNEQYF. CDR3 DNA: TGCGCCAGCAGCCTCGGACAGAGCCGCCGCCTAATGAACGAGCAGTACTTC.